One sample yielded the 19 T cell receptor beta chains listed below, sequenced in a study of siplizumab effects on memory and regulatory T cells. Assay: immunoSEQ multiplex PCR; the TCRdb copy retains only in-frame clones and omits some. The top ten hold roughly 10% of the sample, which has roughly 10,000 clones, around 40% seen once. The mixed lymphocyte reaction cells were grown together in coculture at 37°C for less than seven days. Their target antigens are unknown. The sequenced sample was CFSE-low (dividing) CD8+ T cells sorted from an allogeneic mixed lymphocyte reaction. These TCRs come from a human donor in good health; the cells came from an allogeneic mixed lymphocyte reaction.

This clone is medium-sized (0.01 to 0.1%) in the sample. CDR3: CSVSTGTNYGYTF. The CDR3 bases are TGCAGCGTGAGCACAGGGACCAACTATGGCTACACCTTC. The chain combines TRBV29-1 with TRBJ1-2; a possible D gene is TRBD1 (6 bases). This CDR3 contains 13 residues. Germline CDR1 SQVTM, CDR2 ANQGSEA. Trimming took 6 bases from V and 2 from J, leaving 13 bases between them.

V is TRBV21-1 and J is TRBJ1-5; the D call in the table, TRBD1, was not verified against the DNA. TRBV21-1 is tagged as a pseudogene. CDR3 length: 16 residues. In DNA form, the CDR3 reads TGTGCCAGCAGCACATACAGGGAATCTAGCAATCAGCCCCAGCATTTT. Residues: CASSTYRESSNQPQHF.

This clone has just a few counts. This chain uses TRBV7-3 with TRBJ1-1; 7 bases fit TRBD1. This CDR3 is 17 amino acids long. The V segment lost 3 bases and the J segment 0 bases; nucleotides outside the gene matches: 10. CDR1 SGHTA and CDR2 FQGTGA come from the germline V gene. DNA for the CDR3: TGTGCCAGCAGCTTTAACAGGGGCTACCAGATGAACACTGAAGCTTTCTTT. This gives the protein CASSFNRGYQMNTEAFF.

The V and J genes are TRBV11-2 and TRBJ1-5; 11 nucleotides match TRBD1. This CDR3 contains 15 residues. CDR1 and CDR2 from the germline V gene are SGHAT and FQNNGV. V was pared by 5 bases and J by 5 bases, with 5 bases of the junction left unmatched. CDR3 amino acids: CASSDRTGGDQPQHF. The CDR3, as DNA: TGTGCCAGCAGCGACAGGACAGGGGGCGATCAGCCCCAGCATTTT.

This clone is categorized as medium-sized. CDR3 bases: TGCGCCAGCAGCCAAGATTATTTCGGGGGCTACACTGAAGCTTTCTTT. Residues: CASSQDYFGGYTEAFF. The V and J genes are TRBV4-3 and TRBJ1-1; maybe TRBD1 (6 bases). Trimming shortened V by 0 bases and J by 3 bases, and 14 bases separated the two germline ends. Germline CDR1 reads LGHNA; CDR2 reads YSLEER. The CDR3 spans 16 residues.

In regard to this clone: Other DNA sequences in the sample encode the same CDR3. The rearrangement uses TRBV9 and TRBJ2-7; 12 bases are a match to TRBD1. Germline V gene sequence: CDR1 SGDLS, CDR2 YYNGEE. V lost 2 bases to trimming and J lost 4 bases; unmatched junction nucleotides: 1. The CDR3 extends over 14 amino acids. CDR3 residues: CASSVGQGAYEQYF. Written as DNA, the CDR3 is TGTGCCAGCAGCGTGGGACAGGGGGCTTACGAGCAGTACTTC.

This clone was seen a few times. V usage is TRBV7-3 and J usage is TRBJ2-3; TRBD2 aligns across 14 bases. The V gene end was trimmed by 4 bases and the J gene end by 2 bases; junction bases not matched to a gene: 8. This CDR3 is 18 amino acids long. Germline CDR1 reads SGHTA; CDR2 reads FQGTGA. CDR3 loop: CASSSWTSGGPHTDTQYF. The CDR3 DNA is TGTGCCAGCAGCTCGTGGACTAGCGGGGGGCCCCACACAGATACGCAGTATTTT.

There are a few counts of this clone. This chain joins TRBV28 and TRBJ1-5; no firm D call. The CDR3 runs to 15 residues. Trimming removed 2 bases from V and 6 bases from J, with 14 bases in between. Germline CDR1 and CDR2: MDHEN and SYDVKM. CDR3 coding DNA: TGTGCCAGCAGTTTAGTGGGTAATTACGGTCAGCCCCAGCATTTT. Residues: CASSLVGNYGQPQHF. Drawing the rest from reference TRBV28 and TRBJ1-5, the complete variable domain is DVKVTQSSRYLVKRTGEKVFLECVQDMDHENMFWYRQDPGLGLRLIYFSYDVKMKEKGDIPEGYSVSREKKERFSLILESASTNQTSMYLCASSLVGNYGQPQHFGDGTRLSIL.

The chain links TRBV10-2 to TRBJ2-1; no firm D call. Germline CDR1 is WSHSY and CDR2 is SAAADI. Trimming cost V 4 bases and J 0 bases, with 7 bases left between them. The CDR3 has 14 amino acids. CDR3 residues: CASSAVNSYNEQFF. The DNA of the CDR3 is TGCGCCAGCAGTGCTGTCAACTCCTACAATGAGCAGTTCTTC.

The CDR3: CASSWRTSGSTDTQYF. CDR3 bases: TGTGCCAGCAGCTGGCGGACTAGCGGTAGCACAGATACGCAGTATTTT. The V call is TRBV11-2, the J call TRBJ2-3; 10 positions agree with TRBD2. The V segment lost 4 bases and the J segment 0 bases; nucleotides outside the gene matches: 4. Germline V gene data show CDR1 as SGHAT and CDR2 as FQNNGV. The CDR3 consists of 16 residues.

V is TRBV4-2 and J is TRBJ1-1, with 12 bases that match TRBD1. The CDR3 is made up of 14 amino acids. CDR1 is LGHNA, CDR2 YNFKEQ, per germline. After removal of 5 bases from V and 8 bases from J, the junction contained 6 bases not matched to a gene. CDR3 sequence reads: CASSLGQGALEAFF. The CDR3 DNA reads TGTGCCAGCAGCTTGGGACAGGGGGCTTTGGAAGCTTTCTTT.

DNA for the CDR3: TGTGCCTGGAGCAGGAACAGGGATCAGCCCCAGCATTTT. As protein: CAWSRNRDQPQHF. V is TRBV30 and J is TRBJ1-5; a possible D gene is TRBD1 (6 bases). This CDR3 region has 13 residues. Germline V gene data show CDR1 as GTSNPN and CDR2 as SVGIG (reference sequence). V lost 3 bases and J lost 5, with 11 bases in between.

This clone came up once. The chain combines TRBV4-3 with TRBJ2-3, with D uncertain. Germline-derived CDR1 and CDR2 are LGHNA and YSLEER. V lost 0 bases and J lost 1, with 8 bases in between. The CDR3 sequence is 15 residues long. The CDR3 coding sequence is TGCGCCAGCAGCCAAGAGGGTCGGGGCACAGATACGCAGTATTTT. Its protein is CASSQEGRGTDTQYF.

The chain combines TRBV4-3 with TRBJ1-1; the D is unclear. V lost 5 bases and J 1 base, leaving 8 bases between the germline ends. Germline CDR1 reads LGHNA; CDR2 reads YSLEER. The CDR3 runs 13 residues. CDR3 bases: TGCGCCAGCAGCTTGAGCAGGAACACTGAAGCTTTCTTT. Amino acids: CASSLSRNTEAFF.

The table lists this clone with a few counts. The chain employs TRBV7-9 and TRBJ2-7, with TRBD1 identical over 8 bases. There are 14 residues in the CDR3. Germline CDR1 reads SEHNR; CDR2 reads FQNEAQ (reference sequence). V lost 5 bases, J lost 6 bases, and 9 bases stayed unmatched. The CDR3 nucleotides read TGTGCCAGCAGCCAACCAGGGGGCATGGCCGAGCAGTACTTC. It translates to CASSQPGGMAEQYF.

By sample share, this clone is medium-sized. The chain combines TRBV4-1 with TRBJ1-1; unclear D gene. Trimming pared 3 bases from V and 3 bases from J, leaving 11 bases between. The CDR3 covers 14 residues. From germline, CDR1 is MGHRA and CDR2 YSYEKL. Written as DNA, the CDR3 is TGCGCCAGCAGCCAGTTAAGGGTGGACACTGAAGCTTTCTTT. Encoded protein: CASSQLRVDTEAFF.

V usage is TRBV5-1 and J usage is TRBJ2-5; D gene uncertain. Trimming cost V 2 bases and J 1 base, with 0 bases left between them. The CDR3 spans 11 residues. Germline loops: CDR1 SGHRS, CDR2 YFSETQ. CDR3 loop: CASSFQETQYF. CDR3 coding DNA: TGCGCCAGCAGCTTCCAAGAGACCCAGTACTTC.

As DNA, the CDR3 is TGTGCCAGCAGCTTGTCGCCCCAGGCTGGAAACACCATATATTTT. Amino acids: CASSLSPQAGNTIYF. The chain uses TRBV5-4 and TRBJ1-3; D call uncertain. V was clipped by 1 base and J by 2 bases, with 10 bases between them. The germline V gene has CDR1 SGHNT and CDR2 YYREEE (reference sequence). The CDR3 has 15 residues.

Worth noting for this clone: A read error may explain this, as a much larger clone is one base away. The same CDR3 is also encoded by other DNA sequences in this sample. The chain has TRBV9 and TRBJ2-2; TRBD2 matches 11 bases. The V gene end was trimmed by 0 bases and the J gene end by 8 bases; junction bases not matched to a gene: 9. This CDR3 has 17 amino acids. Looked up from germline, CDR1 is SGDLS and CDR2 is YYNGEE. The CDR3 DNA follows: TGTGCCAGCAGCGTAGCTTTTAGCGGGGGGGCGCCTGGGGAGCTGTTTTTT. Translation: CASSVAFSGGAPGELFF.